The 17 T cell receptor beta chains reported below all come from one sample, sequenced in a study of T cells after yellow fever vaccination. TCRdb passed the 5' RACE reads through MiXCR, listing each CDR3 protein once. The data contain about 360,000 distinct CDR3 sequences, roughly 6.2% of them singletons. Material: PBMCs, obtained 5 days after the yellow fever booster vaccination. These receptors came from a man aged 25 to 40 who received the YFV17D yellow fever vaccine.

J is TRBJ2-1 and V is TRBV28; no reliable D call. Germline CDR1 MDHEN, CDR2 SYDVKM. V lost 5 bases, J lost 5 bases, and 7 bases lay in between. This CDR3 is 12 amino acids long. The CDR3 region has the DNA TGTGCCAGCAGTGAGGCTCACAATGAGCAGTTCTTC. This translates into CASSEAHNEQFF.

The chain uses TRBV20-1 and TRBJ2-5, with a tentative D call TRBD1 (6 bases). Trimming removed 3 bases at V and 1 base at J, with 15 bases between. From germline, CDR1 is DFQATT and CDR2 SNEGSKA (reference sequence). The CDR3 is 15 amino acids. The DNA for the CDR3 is TGCAGTGCTAGTAGCCGTCAGGGGCTCCAAGAGACCCAGTACTTC. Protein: CSASSRQGLQETQYF.

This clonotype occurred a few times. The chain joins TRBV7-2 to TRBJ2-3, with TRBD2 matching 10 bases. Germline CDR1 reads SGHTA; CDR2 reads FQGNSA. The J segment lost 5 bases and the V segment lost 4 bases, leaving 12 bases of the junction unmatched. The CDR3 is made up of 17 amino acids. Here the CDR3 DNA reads TGTGCCAGCAGCTCTAAGCCTCGACTAGCGGGCGAAGATACGCAGTATTTT. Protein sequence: CASSSKPRLAGEDTQYF.

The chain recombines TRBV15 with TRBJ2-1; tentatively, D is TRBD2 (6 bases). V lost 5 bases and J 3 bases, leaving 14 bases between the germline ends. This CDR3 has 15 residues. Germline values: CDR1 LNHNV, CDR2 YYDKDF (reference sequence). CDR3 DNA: TGTGCCACCAGCTCAAGATCCGGGGGCTACAATGAGCAGTTCTTC. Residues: CATSSRSGGYNEQFF.

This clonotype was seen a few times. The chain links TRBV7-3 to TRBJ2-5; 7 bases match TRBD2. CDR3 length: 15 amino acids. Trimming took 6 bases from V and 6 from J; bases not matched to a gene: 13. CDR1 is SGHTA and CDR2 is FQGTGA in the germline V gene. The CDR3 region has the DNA TGTGCCAGCAGTCCAGTTGGGGAAGCGGGACAGACCCAGTACTTC. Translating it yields CASSPVGEAGQTQYF. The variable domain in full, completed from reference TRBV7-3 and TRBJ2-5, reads GAGVSQTPSNKVTEKGKYVELRCDPISGHTALYWYRQSLGQGPEFLIYFQGTGAADDSGLPNDRFFAVRPEGSVSTLKIQRTERGDSAVYLCASSPVGEAGQTQYFGPGTRLLVL.

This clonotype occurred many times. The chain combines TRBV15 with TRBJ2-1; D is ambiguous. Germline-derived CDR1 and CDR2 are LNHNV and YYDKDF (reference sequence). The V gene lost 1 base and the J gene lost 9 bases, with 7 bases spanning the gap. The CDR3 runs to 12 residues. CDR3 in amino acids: CATSRAEGEQFF. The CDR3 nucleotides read TGTGCCACCAGCAGAGCGGAAGGTGAGCAGTTCTTC.

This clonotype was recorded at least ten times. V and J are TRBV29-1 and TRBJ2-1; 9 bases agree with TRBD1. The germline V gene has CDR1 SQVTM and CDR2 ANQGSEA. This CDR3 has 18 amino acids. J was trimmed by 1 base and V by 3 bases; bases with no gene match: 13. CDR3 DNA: TGCAGCGTTGATAATAGGGACAGGGTTATTTTGTCCTACAATGAGCAGTTCTTC. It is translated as CSVDNRDRVILSYNEQFF.

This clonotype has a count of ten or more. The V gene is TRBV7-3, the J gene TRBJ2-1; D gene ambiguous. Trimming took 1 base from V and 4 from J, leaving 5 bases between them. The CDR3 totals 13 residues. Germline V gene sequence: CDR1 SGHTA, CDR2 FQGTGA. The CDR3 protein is CASSLSLYNEQFF. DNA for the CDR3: TGTGCCAGCAGCTTAAGTTTATACAATGAGCAGTTCTTC.

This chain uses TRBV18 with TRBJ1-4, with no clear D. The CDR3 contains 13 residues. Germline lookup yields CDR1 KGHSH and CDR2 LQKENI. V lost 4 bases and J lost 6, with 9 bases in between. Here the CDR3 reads CASSRARDEKLFF. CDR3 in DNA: TGTGCCAGCTCACGGGCGAGGGATGAAAAACTGTTTTTT.

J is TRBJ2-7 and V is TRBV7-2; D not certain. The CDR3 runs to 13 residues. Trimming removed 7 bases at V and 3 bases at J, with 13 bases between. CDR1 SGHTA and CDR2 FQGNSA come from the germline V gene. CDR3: CASIPSGGYEQYF. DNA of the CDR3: TGTGCCAGCATCCCCTCGGGCGGCTACGAGCAGTACTTC.

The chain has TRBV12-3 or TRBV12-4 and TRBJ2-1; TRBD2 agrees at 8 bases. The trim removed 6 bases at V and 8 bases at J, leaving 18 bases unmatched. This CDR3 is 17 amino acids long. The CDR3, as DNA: TGTGCCAGCAGCAAAACGACTAGCGTCCTTAATAGGGATGAGCAGTTCTTC. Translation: CASSKTTSVLNRDEQFF.

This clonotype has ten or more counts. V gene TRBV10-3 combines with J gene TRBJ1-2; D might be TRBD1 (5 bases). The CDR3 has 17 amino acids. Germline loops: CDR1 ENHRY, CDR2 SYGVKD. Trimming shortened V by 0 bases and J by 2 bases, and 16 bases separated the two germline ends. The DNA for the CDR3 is TGTGCCATCAGTGAGTCGACTCGGGGGTCAGAGAACTATGGCTACACCTTC. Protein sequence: CAISESTRGSENYGYTF.

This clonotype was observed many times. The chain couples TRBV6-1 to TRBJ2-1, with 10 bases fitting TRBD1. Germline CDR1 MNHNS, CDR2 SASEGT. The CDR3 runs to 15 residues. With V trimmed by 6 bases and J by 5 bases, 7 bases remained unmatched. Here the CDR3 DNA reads TGTGCCAGCAGCCGGGGACAGGGGTTGAACAATGAGCAGTTCTTC. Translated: CASSRGQGLNNEQFF.

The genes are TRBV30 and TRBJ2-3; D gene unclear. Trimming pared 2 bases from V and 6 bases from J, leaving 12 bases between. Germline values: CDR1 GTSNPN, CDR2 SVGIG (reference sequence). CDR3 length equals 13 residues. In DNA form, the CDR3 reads TGTGCCTGGAGTCTTGGGAATAGTGATACGCAGTATTTT. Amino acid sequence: CAWSLGNSDTQYF.

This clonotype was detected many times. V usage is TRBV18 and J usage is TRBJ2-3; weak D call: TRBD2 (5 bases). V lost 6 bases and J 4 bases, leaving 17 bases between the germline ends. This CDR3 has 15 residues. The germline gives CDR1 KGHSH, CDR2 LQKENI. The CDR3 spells CASSPNRGVPDTQYF. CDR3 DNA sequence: TGTGCCAGCTCCCCGAACCGGGGAGTCCCAGATACGCAGTATTTT.

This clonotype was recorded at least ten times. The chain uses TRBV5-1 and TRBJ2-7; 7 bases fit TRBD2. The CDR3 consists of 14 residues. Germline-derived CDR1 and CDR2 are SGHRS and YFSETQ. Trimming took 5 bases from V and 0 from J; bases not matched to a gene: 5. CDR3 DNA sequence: TGCGCCAGCAGAGACGGGAGGAGCTCCTACGAGCAGTACTTC. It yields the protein CASRDGRSSYEQYF.

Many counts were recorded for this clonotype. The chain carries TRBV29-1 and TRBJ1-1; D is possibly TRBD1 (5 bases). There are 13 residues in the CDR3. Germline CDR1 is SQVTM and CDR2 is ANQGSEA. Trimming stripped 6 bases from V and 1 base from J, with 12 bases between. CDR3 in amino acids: CSVKHTGNTEAFF. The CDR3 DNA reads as TGCAGCGTCAAACACACAGGGAACACTGAAGCTTTCTTT.